Reported below is one T cell receptor beta chain. No antigen is known for it. This sample was included in a study of Graves' ophthalmopathy and Graves' hyperthyroidism. Looking at the study overall: Hyperthyroidism was considered stable when no ophthalmopathy appeared within 18 months of follow-up. Study outcomes and limitations: A model built from 13 signatures distinguished ophthalmopathy from stable hyperthyroidism with approximately 89% sensitivity and approximately 80% specificity.

This CDR3 comprises 13 residues. The germline CDR1 and CDR2 sequences are DFQATT and SNEGSKA (reference sequence). The trim removed 5 bases at V and 4 bases at J, leaving 4 bases unmatched. Amplified TCR beta CDR3 regions were obtained using RNA transcripts as template. Investigators did first-round RT-PCR with HTBI primers, then second-round multiplex PCR. TCRdb reprocessed the multiplex PCR reads via MiXCR and lists one record per CDR3 protein. The sample records some 1.1 million distinct CDR3 sequences, about 36% being singletons. Newly diagnosed hyperthyroidism donors, aged 18 to 65, duration under 2 months. Exclusion criteria comprised other autoimmune diseases, uncontrolled infections, pregnancy or lactation in patients.

The receptor's source is an adult man with Graves' hyperthyroidism. This sequence joins TRBV20-1 and TRBJ2-5; 10 bases agree with TRBD1. The source material was peripheral blood or thyroid tissue (not recorded which). The CDR3 loop reads CSAEGQGPETQYF. CDR3 nucleotides: TGCAGTGCTGAGGGACAGGGGCCAGAGACCCAGTACTTC.